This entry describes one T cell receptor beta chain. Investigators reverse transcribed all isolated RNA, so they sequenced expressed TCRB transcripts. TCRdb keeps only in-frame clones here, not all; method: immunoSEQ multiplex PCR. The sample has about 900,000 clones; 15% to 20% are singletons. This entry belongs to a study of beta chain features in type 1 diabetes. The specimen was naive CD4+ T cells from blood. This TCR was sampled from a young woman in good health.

DNA for the CDR3: TGTGCCAGCAGCCAGGGGGCAGGTTCCTACGAGCAGTACTTC. Translation gives CASSQGAGSYEQYF. This chain joins TRBV2 and TRBJ2-7, with 8 bases lining up with TRBD1. Germline V gene data show CDR1 as SNHLY and CDR2 as FYNNEI. V lost 6 bases and J lost 1; bases outside the gene matches: 5. CDR3 length equals 14 residues.